The TCR beta chain described here comes from a study of shared clonotypes between healthy human individuals. Naive-designated CD8 cells lacked CD45RO, were positively enriched for CCR7, and omitted terminally differentiated effector memory CD45RA+ cells. Here immunoSEQ multiplex PCR was the method, and the copy in TCRdb shows in-frame clones only, minus some. Of roughly 600,000 clones listed, roughly 98% are singletons. The CDR3 covers 15 residues. In germline, CDR1 is SEHNR, CDR2 FQNEAQ (reference sequence). Trimming shortened V by 5 bases and J by 2 bases, and 13 bases separated the two germline ends.

This TCR was sampled from a man aged 30 to 45 in good health. The gene calls are TRBV7-9 and TRBJ2-4; D gene uncertain. Sequenced: naive CD8+ T cells sorted from blood. The chain's CDR3 is CASSPSLYTKNIQYF. The CDR3 nucleotides are TGTGCCAGCAGCCCCAGCCTCTACACCAAAAACATTCAGTACTTC.